Shown below are 14 T cell receptor beta chains from a single sample sequenced in a study of cytomegalovirus exposure and HLA in healthy donors. The PCR employed 60 Vbeta primers together with 13 Jbeta primers. Produced via immunoSEQ multiplex PCR; TCRdb's table is partial and in-frame only. This table holds approximately 160,000 clones, approximately 71% found once. Sequences were obtained from PBMCs. The receptors shown here come from a woman between 18 and 29 years old in good health and CMV-seropositive.

The chain joins TRBV5-1 to TRBJ1-2; the match to TRBD1 covers 7 bases. This CDR3 is built from 15 residues. With V trimmed by 4 bases and J by 4 bases, 10 bases remained unmatched. Germline-derived CDR1 and CDR2 are SGHRS and YFSETQ. The CDR3 DNA sequence: TGCGCCAGCAGCCCTGCCGGACAGGCCCTCTATGGCTACACCTTC. Translated, it gives CASSPAGQALYGYTF.

This rearrangement joins TRBV29-1 to TRBJ2-7; the D gene is possibly TRBD1 (5 bases). The V end was cut by 3 bases, the J end by 2 bases, with 11 bases between. Germline lookup yields CDR1 SQVTM and CDR2 ANQGSEA. This CDR3 comprises 13 residues. The CDR3 DNA reads TGCAGCGTTGATGGCCCAGGGACCTACGAGCAGTACTTC. This gives the protein CSVDGPGTYEQYF.

This clone was counted between two and nine times. V is TRBV5-4 and J is TRBJ1-2, with 9 bases matching TRBD1. CDR1 is SGHNT, CDR2 YYREEE, per germline (reference sequence). The junction had 8 bases not matched to a gene; V was cut back by 4 bases and J by 4 bases. This CDR3 comprises 15 residues. The CDR3 DNA is TGTGCCAGCAGCCGGGGGGACAGGGAGTTCTATGGCTACACCTTC. Translating gives CASSRGDREFYGYTF.

The chain combines TRBV20-1 with TRBJ1-1; D remains ambiguous. This CDR3 contains 11 residues. Trimming took off 1 base at V and 6 bases at J, with 6 bases between the two ends. Looked up from germline, CDR1 is DFQATT and CDR2 is SNEGSKA (reference sequence). For the CDR3, the DNA is TGCAGTGCTAGAGGGCGGCCTGAAGCTTTCTTT. As protein: CSARGRPEAFF.

The gene calls are TRBV5-1 and TRBJ2-5; D not certain. From germline, CDR1 is SGHRS and CDR2 YFSETQ. This CDR3 spans 14 amino acids. V was clipped by 0 bases and J by 1 base, with 7 bases between them. CDR3 bases: TGCGCCAGCAGCTTGGAGCCCCCCCAAGAGACCCAGTACTTC. Translating it yields CASSLEPPQETQYF.

The chain links TRBV28 to TRBJ1-5; 10 bases agree with TRBD1. Germline V gene lookup returns CDR1 MDHEN and CDR2 SYDVKM. The CDR3 length is 16 residues. Trimming took 10 bases from V and 11 from J; bases not matched to a gene: 20. CDR3 in amino acids: CATVGQGVSRGSSQHF. The CDR3 bases are TGTGCCACCGTAGGACAGGGGGTCAGCAGGGGATCGTCCCAGCATTTT. The full variable domain, completed using reference TRBV28 and TRBJ1-5, is DVKVTQSSRYLVKRTGEKVFLECVQDMDHENMFWYRQDPGLGLRLIYFSYDVKMKEKGDIPEGYSVSREKKERFSLILESASTNQTSMYLCATVGQGVSRGSSQHFGDGTRLSIL.

The gene calls are TRBV18 and TRBJ2-7, with 8 bases identical to TRBD2. Per germline, CDR1 KGHSH and CDR2 LQKENI. The V and J ends lost 3 bases and 0 bases, in that order; junction bases with no gene match: 1. CDR3 length: 14 residues. CDR3 sequence (DNA): TGTGCCAGCTCACCCGGGACTAGCTCCTACGAGCAGTACTTC. It specifies CASSPGTSSYEQYF. The full variable domain, rest sourced from reference TRBV18 and TRBJ2-7, is NAGVMQNPRHLVRRRGQEARLRCSPMKGHSHVYWYRQLPEEGLKFMVYLQKENIIDESGMPKERFSAEFPKEGPSILRIQQVVRGDSAAYFCASSPGTSSYEQYFGPGTRLTVT.

The chain carries TRBV9 and TRBJ2-7; 11 nucleotides line up with TRBD2. CDR1 is SGDLS and CDR2 is YYNGEE in the germline V gene. The CDR3 consists of 15 residues. The ends lost 3 bases at V and 2 bases at J; junction bases unmatched: 4. The chain's CDR3 is CASSAGTSGTYEQYF. For the CDR3, the DNA is TGTGCCAGCAGCGCCGGGACTAGCGGAACCTACGAGCAGTACTTC.

This clone was seen more than once but under ten times. The chain employs TRBV6-1 and TRBJ1-2; D gene uncertain. Trimming removed 2 bases at V and 1 base at J, with 17 bases between. Germline V gene lookup returns CDR1 MNHNS and CDR2 SASEGT. This CDR3 contains 17 residues. CDR3 nucleotides: TGTGCCAGCAGTGAAAGACGCGGGAGCGGCCTTAACTATGGCTACACCTTC. It encodes CASSERRGSGLNYGYTF.

The J gene is TRBJ2-1, the V gene TRBV6-4; 13 bases fit TRBD2. V dropped 6 bases and J dropped 6; count of bases not matched to a gene: 11. The CDR3 runs 17 residues. Germline CDR1 reads MRHNA; CDR2 reads SNTAGT. This CDR3 is CASSHAKGTSGINEQFF. In DNA, the CDR3 is TGTGCCAGCAGCCATGCGAAGGGGACTAGCGGGATCAATGAGCAGTTCTTC.

This clone was observed a few times. The chain links TRBV29-1 to TRBJ1-2, with D maybe TRBD1 (6 bases). Germline CDR1 is SQVTM and CDR2 is ANQGSEA. The CDR3 extends over 12 amino acids. V was cut by 8 bases and J by 8 bases, with 18 bases left in between. The CDR3 spells CSQGGGAEGYTF. The DNA of the CDR3 is TGCAGCCAAGGGGGGGGCGCAGAAGGCTACACCTTC.

A remark on this clone: One end of the junction does not line up with germline, which may come from a read error. The chain uses TRBV7-7 and TRBJ2-3, with a weak D call TRBD2 (6 bases). The CDR3 consists of 13 residues. Germline V gene sequence: CDR1 SSHAT, CDR2 FNYEAQ (reference sequence). CDR3 coding DNA: TGTGCTAGCAGCTGGGACTCTACAGATACGCAGTATTTT. It encodes CASSWDSTDTQYF.

V is TRBV19 and J is TRBJ2-1; D unresolved. Trimming shortened V by 1 base and J by 4 bases, and 5 bases separated the two germline ends. The germline gives CDR1 LNHDA, CDR2 SQIVND (reference sequence). The length of the CDR3 is 13 residues. Here the CDR3 DNA reads TGTGCCAGTAGTATAGTCAGGTACAATGAGCAGTTCTTC. Its translation is CASSIVRYNEQFF.

The chain carries TRBV7-3 and TRBJ1-1; 10 nucleotides align to TRBD1. The CDR3 runs 15 residues. Germline values: CDR1 SGHTA, CDR2 FQGTGA. V shed 2 bases and J 3 bases; nucleotides not matched to a gene: 3. This CDR3 reads CASSLAGTGDTEAFF. CDR3 sequence (DNA): TGTGCCAGCAGCTTAGCCGGGACAGGGGACACTGAAGCTTTCTTT.